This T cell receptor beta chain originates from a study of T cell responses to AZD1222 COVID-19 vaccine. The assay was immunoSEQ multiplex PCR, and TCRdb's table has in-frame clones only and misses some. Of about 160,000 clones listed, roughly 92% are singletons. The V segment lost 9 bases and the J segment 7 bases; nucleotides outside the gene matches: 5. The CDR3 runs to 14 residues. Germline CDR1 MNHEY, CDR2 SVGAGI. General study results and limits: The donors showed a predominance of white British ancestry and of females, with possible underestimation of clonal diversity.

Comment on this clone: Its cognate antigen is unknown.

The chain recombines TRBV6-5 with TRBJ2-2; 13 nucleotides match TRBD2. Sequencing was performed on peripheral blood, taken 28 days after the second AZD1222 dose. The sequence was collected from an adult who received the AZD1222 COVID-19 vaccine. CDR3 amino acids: CASRGLAGIGELFF. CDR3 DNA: TGTGCCAGTCGGGGACTAGCGGGAATCGGGGAGCTGTTTTTT.